This T cell receptor (beta chain) was sequenced in a study of cytomegalovirus exposure and HLA in healthy donors. Study overall: A prior analysis found around 110 million unique TCR beta sequences from 170 million or so T cells. Caucasian-associated ancestry cluster membership applied to about four fifths of several hundred genotyped donors. Study-level points and caveats: One variant, a missense change in DCLRE1C, was linked in a later analysis to TCR beta V- and J-gene trimming.

It was with 60 Vbeta and 13 Jbeta primers that the PCR ran. Method: immunoSEQ multiplex PCR; TCRdb's copy keeps in-frame clones and lacks some. This sample has roughly 180,000 clones, with roughly 84% found just once. Trimming pared 4 bases from V and 0 bases from J, leaving 9 bases between. The CDR3 consists of 15 residues. Germline loops: CDR1 MNHEY, CDR2 SMNVEV (reference sequence). As concerns this clone: The antigen is not known.

The rearrangement uses TRBV27 and TRBJ1-4; D is unclear. Sequencing used PBMCs. The TCR sequence derives from a boy aged 2 to 10 in good health and CMV-seronegative. CDR3 sequence (DNA): TGTGCCAGCAGTTCTAGTTTCCCAACTAATGAAAAACTGTTTTTT. Translated: CASSSSFPTNEKLFF.